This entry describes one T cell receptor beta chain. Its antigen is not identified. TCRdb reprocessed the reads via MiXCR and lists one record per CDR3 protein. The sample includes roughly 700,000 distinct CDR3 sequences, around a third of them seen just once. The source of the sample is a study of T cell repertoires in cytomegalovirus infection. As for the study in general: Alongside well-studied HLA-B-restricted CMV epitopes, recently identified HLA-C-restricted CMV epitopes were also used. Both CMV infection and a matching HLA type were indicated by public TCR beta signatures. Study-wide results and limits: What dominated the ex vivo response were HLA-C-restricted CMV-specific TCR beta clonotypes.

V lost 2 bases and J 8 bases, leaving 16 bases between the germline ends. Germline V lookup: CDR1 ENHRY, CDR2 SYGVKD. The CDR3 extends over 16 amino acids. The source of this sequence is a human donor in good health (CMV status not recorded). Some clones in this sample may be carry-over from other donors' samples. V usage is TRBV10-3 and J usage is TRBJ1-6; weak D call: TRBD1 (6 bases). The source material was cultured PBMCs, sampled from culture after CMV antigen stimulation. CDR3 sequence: CAISERGGRVDSPLHF. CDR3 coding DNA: TGTGCCATCAGTGAGAGAGGGGGTCGGGTAGATTCACCCCTCCACTTT.